A selection of T cell receptor beta chains follows, all from one sample in a study of post-analysis software for immune sequencing data. TCRdb reprocessed the PCR reads via MiXCR and lists one record per CDR3 protein. The data show roughly 200,000 distinct CDR3 sequences, approximately 30% seen once. Sequencing used blood. The receptors stem from a girl aged 2 to 17 with multiple sclerosis. Both conserved end residues are part of each CDR3. Fields, in order: V gene, clone size, J gene, D gene, CDR3 protein, CDR3 DNA. A D gene is named only where the DNA matches it firmly. Rows give clone size only sometimes, using once, few, many, or a class for an expanded clone.

v_call: TRBV5-1; clone_size: NA; j_call: TRBJ2-3; d_call: NA; cdr3_aa: CASSWRAGSTDTQYF; cdr3_nt: TGCGCCAGCAGCTGGAGGGCGGGGAGCACAGATACGCAGTATTTT
v_call: TRBV6-1; clone_size: few; j_call: TRBJ1-1; d_call: TRBD1; cdr3_aa: CASSFTGGVTEAFF; cdr3_nt: TGTGCCAGCAGTTTCACAGGGGGTGTTACTGAAGCTTTCTTT
v_call: TRBV30; clone_size: few; j_call: TRBJ1-6; d_call: NA; cdr3_aa: CAWTDVNSPLHF; cdr3_nt: TGTGCCTGGACCGACGTCAATTCACCCCTCCACTTT
v_call: TRBV28; clone_size: few; j_call: TRBJ1-2; d_call: TRBD1; cdr3_aa: CASSLQGTGGASGYTF; cdr3_nt: TGTGCCAGCAGTTTACAGGGGACAGGGGGCGCAAGTGGCTACACCTTC
v_call: TRBV29-1; clone_size: NA; j_call: TRBJ1-5; d_call: NA; cdr3_aa: CSVEDPAPGPGCNQPQHF; cdr3_nt: TGCAGCGTTGAAGACCCCGCGCCCGGACCGGGCTGCAATCAGCCCCAGCATTTT
v_call: TRBV28; clone_size: few; j_call: TRBJ2-7; d_call: NA; cdr3_aa: CASSSNRIIAGGLDEQYF; cdr3_nt: TGTGCCAGCAGTTCAAATCGTATAATCGCCGGTGGGTTAGACGAGCAGTACTTC
v_call: TRBV24-1; clone_size: NA; j_call: TRBJ1-1; d_call: NA; cdr3_aa: CATSDSRESEAFF; cdr3_nt: TGTGCCACCAGTGATTCCAGGGAATCTGAAGCTTTCTTT
v_call: TRBV7-9; clone_size: many; j_call: TRBJ2-7; d_call: NA; cdr3_aa: CASGQVYEQYF; cdr3_nt: TGTGCCAGCGGGCAGGTCTACGAGCAGTACTTC
v_call: TRBV6-1; clone_size: many; j_call: TRBJ2-3; d_call: NA; cdr3_aa: CASSDSSTQYF; cdr3_nt: TGTGCCAGCAGCGACTCGAGTACGCAGTATTTT
v_call: TRBV5-1; clone_size: NA; j_call: TRBJ2-7; d_call: NA; cdr3_aa: CASSLVVSSYEQYF; cdr3_nt: TGCGCCAGCAGCTTGGTCGTCAGCTCCTACGAGCAGTACTTC
v_call: TRBV12-3/TRBV12-4; clone_size: many; j_call: TRBJ2-1; d_call: NA; cdr3_aa: CASTTLTSYNEQFF; cdr3_nt: TGTGCCAGTACGACCCTAACCTCCTACAATGAGCAGTTCTTC
v_call: TRBV28; clone_size: NA; j_call: TRBJ1-5; d_call: NA; cdr3_aa: CASSLENFNQPQHF; cdr3_nt: TGTGCCAGCAGTTTGGAGAACTTCAATCAGCCCCAGCATTTT
v_call: TRBV20-1; clone_size: NA; j_call: TRBJ1-2; d_call: TRBD1; cdr3_aa: CSAAGQGSGYTF; cdr3_nt: TGCAGTGCCGCGGGACAGGGGTCCGGCTACACCTTC
v_call: TRBV4-2; clone_size: many; j_call: TRBJ2-7; d_call: TRBD2; cdr3_aa: CASSQGNSGGGSEQYF; cdr3_nt: TGTGCCAGCAGCCAAGGAAATAGCGGGGGCGGGAGCGAGCAGTACTTC
v_call: TRBV6-2/TRBV6-3; clone_size: NA; j_call: TRBJ2-7; d_call: NA; cdr3_aa: CASSPTLGGTHPEQYF; cdr3_nt: TGTGCCAGCAGTCCGACTCTTGGCGGGACCCACCCCGAGCAGTACTTC
v_call: TRBV5-4; clone_size: few; j_call: TRBJ2-1; d_call: NA; cdr3_aa: CASSPPDYNEQFF; cdr3_nt: TGTGCCAGCAGCCCCCCCGATTACAATGAGCAGTTCTTC
v_call: TRBV5-4; clone_size: many; j_call: TRBJ2-1; d_call: TRBD2; cdr3_aa: CASRGPLAGGNEQFF; cdr3_nt: TGTGCCAGCAGAGGCCCACTAGCGGGAGGTAATGAGCAGTTCTTC
v_call: TRBV12-3/TRBV12-4; clone_size: many; j_call: TRBJ2-7; d_call: NA; cdr3_aa: CASSFSGASYEQYF; cdr3_nt: TGTGCCAGCAGTTTTTCAGGGGCCTCCTACGAGCAGTACTTC
v_call: TRBV25-1; clone_size: NA; j_call: TRBJ2-2; d_call: TRBD1; cdr3_aa: CASRDRDSNTGELFF; cdr3_nt: TGTGCCAGCAGGGACAGGGACTCGAACACCGGGGAGCTGTTTTTT
v_call: TRBV2; clone_size: NA; j_call: TRBJ2-5; d_call: TRBD2; cdr3_aa: CASSVGTSGRNEQYF; cdr3_nt: TGTGCCAGCAGTGTAGGGACTAGCGGGAGAAATGAGCAGTACTTC
v_call: TRBV28; clone_size: many; j_call: TRBJ1-2; d_call: NA; cdr3_aa: CASSQPEGYTF; cdr3_nt: TGTGCCAGCAGTCAGCCGGAGGGCTACACCTTC
v_call: TRBV29-1; clone_size: NA; j_call: TRBJ2-3; d_call: TRBD2; cdr3_aa: CSVEDLSGRAADTQYF; cdr3_nt: TGCAGCGTTGAAGATCTCAGCGGGAGGGCGGCAGATACGCAGTATTTT
v_call: TRBV25-1; clone_size: many; j_call: TRBJ2-7; d_call: TRBD2; cdr3_aa: CASSPSGDPYEQYF; cdr3_nt: TGTGCCAGCAGTCCTAGCGGGGACCCCTACGAGCAGTACTTC
v_call: TRBV5-1; clone_size: few; j_call: TRBJ1-1; d_call: NA; cdr3_aa: CASSPEGHTEAFF; cdr3_nt: TGCGCCAGCAGCCCGGAGGGGCACACTGAAGCTTTCTTT
v_call: TRBV6-1; clone_size: once; j_call: TRBJ2-2; d_call: NA; cdr3_aa: CASSTGTANTGELFF; cdr3_nt: TGTGCCAGCAGTACTGGAACAGCGAACACCGGGGAGCTGTTTTTT
v_call: TRBV9; clone_size: few; j_call: TRBJ1-2; d_call: NA; cdr3_aa: CASNTDPANYGYTF; cdr3_nt: TGTGCCAGCAATACGGATCCAGCTAACTATGGCTACACCTTC
v_call: TRBV3-1; clone_size: NA; j_call: TRBJ1-5; d_call: NA; cdr3_aa: CTSSQDTRGNQPQHF; cdr3_nt: TGTACCAGCAGCCAAGATACAAGAGGCAATCAGCCCCAGCATTTT
v_call: TRBV7-9; clone_size: NA; j_call: TRBJ2-1; d_call: TRBD1; cdr3_aa: CASRRDRDGYNEQFW; cdr3_nt: TGTGCCAGCAGAAGAGACAGGGACGGTTACAATGAGCAGTTCTGG
v_call: TRBV20-1; clone_size: many; j_call: TRBJ2-7; d_call: NA; cdr3_aa: CSARVGSTYEQYF; cdr3_nt: TGCAGTGCTAGGGTGGGCAGTACCTACGAGCAGTACTTC
v_call: TRBV15; clone_size: few; j_call: TRBJ1-1; d_call: TRBD1; cdr3_aa: CATSRKGQVNTEAFF; cdr3_nt: TGTGCCACCAGCAGAAAGGGACAGGTGAACACTGAAGCTTTCTTT
v_call: TRBV5-1; clone_size: many; j_call: TRBJ2-4; d_call: TRBD1; cdr3_aa: CASSRGDRENIQYF; cdr3_nt: TGCGCCAGCAGCCGGGGGGACAGGGAAAACATTCAGTACTTC
v_call: TRBV18; clone_size: NA; j_call: TRBJ2-5; d_call: TRBD1; cdr3_aa: CASSADRVRETQYF; cdr3_nt: TGTGCCAGCTCAGCCGACAGGGTTCGAGAGACCCAGTACTTC
v_call: TRBV5-1; clone_size: many; j_call: TRBJ2-1; d_call: TRBD2; cdr3_aa: CASSLTSGGAEQFF; cdr3_nt: TGCGCCAGCAGCTTGACTAGCGGGGGGGCCGAGCAGTTCTTC
v_call: TRBV18; clone_size: NA; j_call: TRBJ2-3; d_call: NA; cdr3_aa: CASSPQTLSTDTQYF; cdr3_nt: TGTGCCAGCTCCCCTCAGACTCTATCCACAGATACGCAGTATTTT
v_call: TRBV5-1; clone_size: many; j_call: TRBJ2-1; d_call: NA; cdr3_aa: CASSLGPAYNEQFF; cdr3_nt: TGCGCCAGCAGCTTGGGCCCGGCCTACAATGAGCAGTTCTTC
v_call: TRBV6-6; clone_size: few; j_call: TRBJ2-2; d_call: TRBD1; cdr3_aa: CANRQGGTGELFF; cdr3_nt: TGTGCCAACCGACAGGGGGGCACCGGGGAGCTGTTTTTT
v_call: TRBV27; clone_size: few; j_call: TRBJ2-5; d_call: TRBD1; cdr3_aa: CASSRQGAPGETQYF; cdr3_nt: TGTGCCAGCAGTCGACAGGGGGCGCCGGGAGAGACCCAGTACTTC
v_call: TRBV7-7; clone_size: NA; j_call: TRBJ2-1; d_call: NA; cdr3_aa: CTSSETGYNEQFF; cdr3_nt: TGTACTAGCAGCGAGACCGGCTACAATGAGCAGTTCTTC
v_call: TRBV5-1; clone_size: NA; j_call: TRBJ2-2; d_call: NA; cdr3_aa: CASSPGLVGTGELFF; cdr3_nt: TGCGCCAGCAGCCCAGGACTCGTGGGGACCGGGGAGCTGTTTTTT
v_call: TRBV6-5; clone_size: NA; j_call: TRBJ2-3; d_call: TRBD2; cdr3_aa: CASRTGRGESDTQYF; cdr3_nt: TGTGCCAGCAGAACCGGGCGGGGGGAGTCAGATACGCAGTATTTT
v_call: TRBV7-2; clone_size: NA; j_call: TRBJ2-3; d_call: TRBD2; cdr3_aa: CASSRGGFRDTQYF; cdr3_nt: TGTGCCAGCAGCCGGGGAGGGTTTAGAGATACGCAGTATTTT
v_call: TRBV14; clone_size: NA; j_call: TRBJ2-3; d_call: NA; cdr3_aa: CASSQGLGDTQYF; cdr3_nt: TGTGCCAGCAGCCAAGGTCTAGGGGATACGCAGTATTTT
v_call: TRBV7-8; clone_size: few; j_call: TRBJ1-5; d_call: NA; cdr3_aa: CASRPPGHNQPQHF; cdr3_nt: TGTGCCAGCAGGCCTCCGGGACACAATCAGCCCCAGCATTTT
v_call: TRBV7-8; clone_size: few; j_call: TRBJ1-1; d_call: NA; cdr3_aa: CAIVGLRGNTEAFF; cdr3_nt: TGTGCCATCGTGGGGCTGAGGGGGAACACTGAAGCTTTCTTT
v_call: TRBV12-3/TRBV12-4; clone_size: many; j_call: TRBJ1-1; d_call: NA; cdr3_aa: CASSPPLNAFF; cdr3_nt: TGTGCCAGCAGTCCCCCCCTGAATGCTTTCTTT
v_call: TRBV4-1; clone_size: few; j_call: TRBJ2-2; d_call: NA; cdr3_aa: CASRQWGKNTGELFF; cdr3_nt: TGCGCCAGCAGGCAGTGGGGAAAGAACACCGGGGAGCTGTTTTTT
v_call: TRBV5-1; clone_size: NA; j_call: TRBJ2-3; d_call: NA; cdr3_aa: CASSFRGVAGSTDTQYF; cdr3_nt: TGCGCCAGCAGCTTCCGCGGGGTGGCGGGGAGTACAGATACGCAGTATTTT
v_call: TRBV7-3; clone_size: once; j_call: TRBJ2-1; d_call: NA; cdr3_aa: CASSFLAESNEQFF; cdr3_nt: TGTGCCAGCAGCTTCTTAGCGGAAAGCAATGAGCAGTTCTTC
v_call: TRBV6-6; clone_size: NA; j_call: TRBJ2-3; d_call: NA; cdr3_aa: CAGSYHSGGNTDTQYF; cdr3_nt: TGTGCCGGCAGTTACCACTCAGGGGGGAATACAGATACGCAGTATTTT
v_call: TRBV19; clone_size: NA; j_call: TRBJ2-5; d_call: NA; cdr3_aa: CASSIFLGTSQETQYF; cdr3_nt: TGTGCCAGTAGTATTTTTCTCGGGACCTCACAAGAGACCCAGTACTTC
v_call: TRBV12-3/TRBV12-4; clone_size: NA; j_call: TRBJ2-7; d_call: NA; cdr3_aa: CASSSWTGYEQYF; cdr3_nt: TGTGCCAGCAGTTCATGGACTGGCTACGAGCAGTACTTC
v_call: TRBV5-5; clone_size: few; j_call: TRBJ1-1; d_call: NA; cdr3_aa: CASSPGRRNTEAFF; cdr3_nt: TGTGCCAGCAGTCCGGGACGGAGGAACACTGAAGCTTTCTTT
v_call: TRBV29-1; clone_size: many; j_call: TRBJ2-1; d_call: NA; cdr3_aa: CSVAAAASYNEQFF; cdr3_nt: TGCAGCGTTGCGGCAGCGGCCTCCTACAATGAGCAGTTCTTC